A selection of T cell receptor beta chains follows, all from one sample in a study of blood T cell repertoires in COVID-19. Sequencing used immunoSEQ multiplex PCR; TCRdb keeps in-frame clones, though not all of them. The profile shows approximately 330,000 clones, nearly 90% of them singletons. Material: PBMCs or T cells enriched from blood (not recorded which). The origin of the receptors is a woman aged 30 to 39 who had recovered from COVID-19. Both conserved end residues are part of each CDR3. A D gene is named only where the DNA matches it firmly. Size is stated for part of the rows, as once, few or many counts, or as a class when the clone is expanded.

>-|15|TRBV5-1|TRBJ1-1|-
TGCGCCAGCAGCGTGAGGCAGGGACTGGACACTGAAGCTTTCTTT
CASSVRQGLDTEAFF
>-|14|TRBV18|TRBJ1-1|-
TGTGCCAGCTCACCCCCAGGGGCGGGGGCTGAAGCTTTCTTT
CASSPPGAGAEAFF
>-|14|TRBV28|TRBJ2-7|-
TGTGCCAGCAGTGCCCCACAGGGGAGGTACGAGCAGTACTTC
CASSAPQGRYEQYF
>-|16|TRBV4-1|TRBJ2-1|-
TGCGCCAGCAGCCAAGATTGGCAGGGCTTGGTCAATGAGCAGTTCTTC
CASSQDWQGLVNEQFF
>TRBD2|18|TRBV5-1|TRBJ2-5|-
TGCGCCAGCTCACTCTTAGGACTAGCGGGAGATTTATTGGAGACCCAGTACTTC
CASSLLGLAGDLLETQYF
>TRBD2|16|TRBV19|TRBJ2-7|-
TGTGCCAGTAGTACCCTTAGCGGGAGGGCCGGGTACGAGCAGTACTTC
CASSTLSGRAGYEQYF
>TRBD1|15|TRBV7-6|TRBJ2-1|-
TGTGCCAGCAGCTCCGGGACAGGGGGGTACAATGAGCAGTTCTTC
CASSSGTGGYNEQFF
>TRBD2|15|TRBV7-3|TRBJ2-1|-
TGTGCCAGCAGCTCCATAGCGGGGGCAAACAATGAGCAGTTCTTC
CASSSIAGANNEQFF
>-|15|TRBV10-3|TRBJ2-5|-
TGTGCCATCAGTGATAGCAGACAGAATCAAGAGACCCAGTACTTC
CAISDSRQNQETQYF
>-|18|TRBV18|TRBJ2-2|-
TGTGCCAGCTCACCAAGGTCTAGCATTCGACCGTGGACCGGGGAGCTGTTTTTT
CASSPRSSIRPWTGELFF
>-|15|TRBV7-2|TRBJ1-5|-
TGTGCCAGCAGCTTCGAGGTGGGTTTCAATCAGCCCCAGCATTTT
CASSFEVGFNQPQHF
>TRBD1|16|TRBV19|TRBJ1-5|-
TGTGCCAGTACGGAATTGGGGACAGGGCCGGGTCAGCCCCAGCATTTT
CASTELGTGPGQPQHF
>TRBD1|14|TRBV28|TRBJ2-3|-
TGTGCCAGCAGGCTAGGACAGGGTTTAGATACGCAGTATTTT
CASRLGQGLDTQYF
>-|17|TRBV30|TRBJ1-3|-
TGTGCCTGGAGTGTACTATCGGTATCCTACTCTGGAAACACCATATATTTT
CAWSVLSVSYSGNTIYF
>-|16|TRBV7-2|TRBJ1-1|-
TGTGCCAGCAGCTCTCTGTGGACACCTATGAACACTGAAGCTTTCTTT
CASSSLWTPMNTEAFF
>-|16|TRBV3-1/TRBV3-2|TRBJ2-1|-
TGTGCCAGCAGCCTTGAAACCAGCGGGTCCTACAATGAGCAGTTCTTC
CASSLETSGSYNEQFF
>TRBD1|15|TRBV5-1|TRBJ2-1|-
TGCGCCAGCAGACCCCGAGGGACAGACTACAATGAGCAGTTCTTC
CASRPRGTDYNEQFF
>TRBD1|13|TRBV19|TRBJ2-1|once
TGTGCCAGCAGCCGGACAGGGGCTAATGAGCAGTTCTTC
CASSRTGANEQFF
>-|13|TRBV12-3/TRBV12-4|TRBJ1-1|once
TGTGCCAGCAGTTTAGGTACAGGGAAAAAAGCTTTCTTT
CASSLGTGKKAFF
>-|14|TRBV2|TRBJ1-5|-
TGTGCCACGGCGGCCTTCTCCGGCAATCAGCCCCAGCATTTT
CATAAFSGNQPQHF
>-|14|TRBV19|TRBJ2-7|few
TGTGCCAGTAGTACCTCTAGTAGCTCCTACGAGCAGTACTTC
CASSTSSSSYEQYF
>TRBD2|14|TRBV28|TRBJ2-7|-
TGTGCCAGCAGGGCGGGACTAGCGGTCTACGAGCAGTACTTC
CASRAGLAVYEQYF
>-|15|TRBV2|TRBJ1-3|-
TGTGCCAGCAGTGAAAGGGGTTCCGTTGGAAACACCATATATTTT
CASSERGSVGNTIYF
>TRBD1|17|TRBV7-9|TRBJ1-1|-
TGTGCCAGCAGCAAAGCCGGGACAGGGTTGTCGTTTGAGGTCTCTTTCTTT
CASSKAGTGLSFEVSFF
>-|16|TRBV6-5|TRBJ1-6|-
TGTGCCAGCAGTTACTCGTCCAGGATTAATAATTCACCCCTCCACTTT
CASSYSSRINNSPLHF
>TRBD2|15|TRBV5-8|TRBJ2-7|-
TGTGCCAGCAGCTTGGCTAGCGGGAGAGCCTACGAGCAGTACTTC
CASSLASGRAYEQYF
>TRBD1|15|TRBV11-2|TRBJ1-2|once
TGTGCCAGCAGCACCCGACAGGGGAATCGCTATGGCTACACCTTC
CASSTRQGNRYGYTF
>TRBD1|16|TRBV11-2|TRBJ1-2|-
TGTGCCAGCAGCGCCGGGACAGTTGACTTGCTATCGGGCTACACCTTC
CASSAGTVDLLSGYTF
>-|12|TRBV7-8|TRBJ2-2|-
TGTGCCAGCAGCATACTAACCGGGGAGCTGTTTTTT
CASSILTGELFF
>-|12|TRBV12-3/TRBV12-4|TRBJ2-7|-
TGTGCCAGCAGTTTCACAGGCTACGAGCAGTACTTC
CASSFTGYEQYF